What follows is one T cell receptor (beta chain) and its context. Because it lacks the conserved phenylalanine or tryptophan at the end, this CDR3 is likely a read error. TCRdb passed the RT-PCR reads through MiXCR, listing each CDR3 protein once. This table holds about 680,000 distinct CDR3 sequences, 14% found once. This sequence was found in a female donor in good health, serving as a healthy control. The source material was memory CD4+ T cells from blood.

CDR3 coding DNA: TGTGCCAGCAGTTTCGCCGCTCGGGACGAGCAGTACTGC. It yields the protein CASSFAARDEQYC. The genes are TRBV12-3 or TRBV12-4 and TRBJ2-7; D not certain. This CDR3 comprises 13 residues. Deletions cut 3 bases from V and 5 bases from J, with 11 bases between.